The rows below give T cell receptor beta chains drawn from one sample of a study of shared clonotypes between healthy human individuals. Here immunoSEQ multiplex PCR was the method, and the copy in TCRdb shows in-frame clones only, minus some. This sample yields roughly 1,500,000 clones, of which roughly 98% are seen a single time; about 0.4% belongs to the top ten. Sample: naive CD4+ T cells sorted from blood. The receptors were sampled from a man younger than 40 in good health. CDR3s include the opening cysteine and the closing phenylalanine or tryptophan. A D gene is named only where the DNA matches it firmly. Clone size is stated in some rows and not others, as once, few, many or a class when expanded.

CDR3nt: TGCGCCAGCAGCCAAGTAGCGGGAGGGCCCCACGAGCAGTACTTC
CDR3aa: CASSQVAGGPHEQYF
abundance: .
j_gene: TRBJ2-7
v_gene: TRBV4-1
d_gene: TRBD2

CDR3nt: TGTGCCAGCAGTCCTTTGGACCGCCGGAACACTGAAGCTTTCTTT
CDR3aa: CASSPLDRRNTEAFF
abundance: .
j_gene: TRBJ1-1
v_gene: TRBV28
d_gene: .

CDR3nt: TGTGCCAGTAGTAGGAAAACAGGGGGCGCGAGCTACACCTTC
CDR3aa: CASSRKTGGASYTF
abundance: .
j_gene: TRBJ1-2
v_gene: TRBV19
d_gene: TRBD1

CDR3nt: TGTGCCAGCAGCTCCGAAATAACGAACACCGGGGAGCTGTTTTTT
CDR3aa: CASSSEITNTGELFF
abundance: .
j_gene: TRBJ2-2
v_gene: TRBV5-4
d_gene: .

CDR3nt: TGTGCCAGCAGTGACCTAAAGACAGATACGCAGTATTTT
CDR3aa: CASSDLKTDTQYF
abundance: .
j_gene: TRBJ2-3
v_gene: TRBV2
d_gene: .

CDR3nt: TGTGCCAGCAGTGAACAGGGGCTTTACGAGCAGTACTTC
CDR3aa: CASSEQGLYEQYF
abundance: .
j_gene: TRBJ2-7
v_gene: TRBV2
d_gene: .

CDR3nt: TGTGCCAGCAGTCCACGGACTAGCGGGTGGGGCGGGGAGCAGTACTTC
CDR3aa: CASSPRTSGWGGEQYF
abundance: .
j_gene: TRBJ2-7
v_gene: TRBV28
d_gene: TRBD2

CDR3nt: TGTGCCAGCAGCTTGCTGACAGTCCAAGAGACCCAGTACTTC
CDR3aa: CASSLLTVQETQYF
abundance: .
j_gene: TRBJ2-5
v_gene: TRBV5-5
d_gene: .

CDR3nt: TGTGCCAGCAGCCCCCGGGGGAGGGAGACCGGGGAGCTGTTTTTT
CDR3aa: CASSPRGRETGELFF
abundance: .
j_gene: TRBJ2-2
v_gene: TRBV7-9
d_gene: TRBD2

CDR3nt: TGTGCCAGCAGTTTCTGGACGGGACAGGGTGACTATGGCTACACCTTC
CDR3aa: CASSFWTGQGDYGYTF
abundance: .
j_gene: TRBJ1-2
v_gene: TRBV28
d_gene: TRBD1

CDR3nt: TGTGCCAGCAGCTCTAGCGGGAGGGAGGAGTTCTTC
CDR3aa: CASSSSGREEFF
abundance: .
j_gene: TRBJ2-1
v_gene: TRBV7-3
d_gene: TRBD2

CDR3nt: TGCAGCGTTGAAAGGACATATTCGTTC
CDR3aa: CSVERTYSF
abundance: .
j_gene: TRBJ1-2
v_gene: TRBV29-1
d_gene: .

CDR3nt: TGCGCCAGCAGTGTCCTACGAGGACAGTACTTC
CDR3aa: CASSVLRGQYF
abundance: .
j_gene: TRBJ2-7
v_gene: TRBV10-2
d_gene: .

CDR3nt: TGTGCCTGGAGTAGAGCGAGGGACTTTATCTCCCCCTACGAGCAGTACTTC
CDR3aa: CAWSRARDFISPYEQYF
abundance: .
j_gene: TRBJ2-7
v_gene: TRBV30
d_gene: .

CDR3nt: TGTGCCAGCAGCTTCGTTGACAGGCCAGCCAAAAACATTCAGTACTTC
CDR3aa: CASSFVDRPAKNIQYF
abundance: once
j_gene: TRBJ2-4
v_gene: TRBV28
d_gene: .

CDR3nt: TGTGCCAGCAGTTACTCGAGGGTACCGTCCTACGAGCAGTACTTC
CDR3aa: CASSYSRVPSYEQYF
abundance: .
j_gene: TRBJ2-7
v_gene: TRBV6-5
d_gene: .

CDR3nt: TGTGCCAGCAGCTCCCCTGCAGGGCCTAGCCTAAGCAGAGCTCGTGAGCAGTTCTTC
CDR3aa: CASSSPAGPSLSRAREQFF
abundance: .
j_gene: TRBJ2-1
v_gene: TRBV7-2
d_gene: .

CDR3nt: TGTGCCAGCAGCTTGTTTCAACTCTCCTACAATGAGCAGTTCTTC
CDR3aa: CASSLFQLSYNEQFF
abundance: .
j_gene: TRBJ2-1
v_gene: TRBV5-6
d_gene: .

CDR3nt: TGTGCCAGCAGTTTTGGGACTAGCATCGACGAGCAGTACTTC
CDR3aa: CASSFGTSIDEQYF
abundance: .
j_gene: TRBJ2-7
v_gene: TRBV27
d_gene: TRBD2

CDR3nt: TGCGCCAGCAGCCAAGGTGGTAGACTAGCGGGCACAGATACGCAGTATTTT
CDR3aa: CASSQGGRLAGTDTQYF
abundance: .
j_gene: TRBJ2-3
v_gene: TRBV4-3
d_gene: TRBD2

CDR3nt: TGTGCCAGCAGTGAGTCTAGCGGGTTAAACAATGAGCAGTTCTTC
CDR3aa: CASSESSGLNNEQFF
abundance: .
j_gene: TRBJ2-1
v_gene: TRBV6-4
d_gene: TRBD2

CDR3nt: TGTGCCAGCAGCTTAGGGCAGGATCGGGAGAACACTGAAGCTTTCTTT
CDR3aa: CASSLGQDRENTEAFF
abundance: once
j_gene: TRBJ1-1
v_gene: TRBV7-9
d_gene: .

CDR3nt: TGTGCCAGCTCACCGGAACAGGAGACTGAAGCTTTCTTT
CDR3aa: CASSPEQETEAFF
abundance: .
j_gene: TRBJ1-1
v_gene: TRBV18
d_gene: .

CDR3nt: TGTGCCAGCAGCTTAGGAGCACAGGGGACAAATGTGAAGACCCAGTACTTC
CDR3aa: CASSLGAQGTNVKTQYF
abundance: .
j_gene: TRBJ2-5
v_gene: TRBV7-6
d_gene: TRBD1

CDR3nt: TGCGCCAGCAGCCAACGGGAGAACACCGGGGAGCTGTTTTTT
CDR3aa: CASSQRENTGELFF
abundance: few
j_gene: TRBJ2-2
v_gene: TRBV4-1
d_gene: .

CDR3nt: TGTGCCTGGAGTACAGGGACTTACGAGCAGTACTTC
CDR3aa: CAWSTGTYEQYF
abundance: .
j_gene: TRBJ2-7
v_gene: TRBV30
d_gene: .

CDR3nt: TGTGCCAGCTCACCAGGGGCGGCGAGCGAGACCCAGTACTTC
CDR3aa: CASSPGAASETQYF
abundance: .
j_gene: TRBJ2-5
v_gene: TRBV18
d_gene: .

CDR3nt: TGCGCCAGCAGCGATTTAGGGGTACCGAGCGAGCAGTACTTC
CDR3aa: CASSDLGVPSEQYF
abundance: .
j_gene: TRBJ2-7
v_gene: TRBV5-1
d_gene: .

CDR3nt: TGTGCCAGCAGTACCCCGGGACACGGGACCTTAGGATATGGCTACACCTTC
CDR3aa: CASSTPGHGTLGYGYTF
abundance: .
j_gene: TRBJ1-2
v_gene: TRBV2
d_gene: .

CDR3nt: TGTGCCAGCAGCCCGGCGAGCTCCTACAATGAGCAGTTCTTC
CDR3aa: CASSPASSYNEQFF
abundance: once
j_gene: TRBJ2-1
v_gene: TRBV5-6
d_gene: .

CDR3nt: TGTGCCAGCAGCTCGGGACAGCAGACTAGCACAGATACGCAGTATTTT
CDR3aa: CASSSGQQTSTDTQYF
abundance: .
j_gene: TRBJ2-3
v_gene: TRBV7-2
d_gene: TRBD1

CDR3nt: TGTGCCATCAGTGACCCTTACTCTGGGGCCAACGTCCTGACTTTC
CDR3aa: CAISDPYSGANVLTF
abundance: .
j_gene: TRBJ2-6
v_gene: TRBV10-3
d_gene: .

CDR3nt: TGTGCCAGCAGCGTAGTAGTGACTAGCGGGATGGTGGTGACAGATACGCAGTATTTT
CDR3aa: CASSVVVTSGMVVTDTQYF
abundance: .
j_gene: TRBJ2-3
v_gene: TRBV9
d_gene: TRBD2

CDR3nt: TGCGCCAGCAGTACGGGAGACCAAGAGACCCAGTACTTC
CDR3aa: CASSTGDQETQYF
abundance: .
j_gene: TRBJ2-5
v_gene: TRBV5-1
d_gene: .

CDR3nt: TGTGCCAGTGGAGACAGGGTCACAGATACGCAGTATTTT
CDR3aa: CASGDRVTDTQYF
abundance: .
j_gene: TRBJ2-3
v_gene: TRBV19
d_gene: TRBD1

CDR3nt: TGTGCCAGCAGGGACGCGGGAAAGGACAGTCGACAGTTGCCTTCTCGAAACGAGCAGTACTTC
CDR3aa: CASRDAGKDSRQLPSRNEQYF
abundance: .
j_gene: TRBJ2-7
v_gene: TRBV7-3
d_gene: .

CDR3nt: TGCGCCAGCAGCCGTTCTACTAGCGGGCCCGCCTACGAGCAGTACTTC
CDR3aa: CASSRSTSGPAYEQYF
abundance: .
j_gene: TRBJ2-7
v_gene: TRBV4-3
d_gene: TRBD2

CDR3nt: TGTGCCAGCAGTCCCTCCGGGGGGCGGGGGATTGACGAGCAGTACTTC
CDR3aa: CASSPSGGRGIDEQYF
abundance: .
j_gene: TRBJ2-7
v_gene: TRBV28
d_gene: .

CDR3nt: TGTGCCAGCAGTTTCACGGTGTCAGCCTATGGCTACACCTTC
CDR3aa: CASSFTVSAYGYTF
abundance: .
j_gene: TRBJ1-2
v_gene: TRBV28
d_gene: .

CDR3nt: TGTGCCAGCAGCTTAGCGGTCGAGGACTCTGGGGCCAACGTCCTGACTTTC
CDR3aa: CASSLAVEDSGANVLTF
abundance: .
j_gene: TRBJ2-6
v_gene: TRBV7-9
d_gene: .

CDR3nt: TGCAGTGAAAGTACCCCAGATACGCAGTATTTT
CDR3aa: CSESTPDTQYF
abundance: once
j_gene: TRBJ2-3
v_gene: TRBV20-1
d_gene: .

CDR3nt: TGTGCCAGCAGCTTAGACACGGCCTCTGGGGCCAACGTCCTGACTTTC
CDR3aa: CASSLDTASGANVLTF
abundance: once
j_gene: TRBJ2-6
v_gene: TRBV7-2
d_gene: .

CDR3nt: TGCGCCAGCAGCTTGGCCGGGAACTACGAGCAGTACTTC
CDR3aa: CASSLAGNYEQYF
abundance: once
j_gene: TRBJ2-7
v_gene: TRBV5-1
d_gene: .

CDR3nt: TGTGCCAGCAGCTCCGGGACAGGGGCCCAGAGGGGGGAAAAACTGTTTTTT
CDR3aa: CASSSGTGAQRGEKLFF
abundance: .
j_gene: TRBJ1-4
v_gene: TRBV7-9
d_gene: TRBD1

CDR3nt: TGTGCCAGCAGTAAATCGGGACAGATCTATGGCTACACCTTC
CDR3aa: CASSKSGQIYGYTF
abundance: .
j_gene: TRBJ1-2
v_gene: TRBV28
d_gene: TRBD1

CDR3nt: TGTGCTAGTGGTTTGAGGGGTCCAGCCTACAATGAGCAGTTCTTC
CDR3aa: CASGLRGPAYNEQFF
abundance: once
j_gene: TRBJ2-1
v_gene: TRBV12-5
d_gene: .

CDR3nt: TGTGCCATCAGTGGGAGGCGTGGGAGCACAGATACGCAGTATTTT
CDR3aa: CAISGRRGSTDTQYF
abundance: .
j_gene: TRBJ2-3
v_gene: TRBV10-3
d_gene: .

CDR3nt: TGCGCCAGCAGCGGCCGGGGTAGCGGGGAGACCCAGTACTTC
CDR3aa: CASSGRGSGETQYF
abundance: .
j_gene: TRBJ2-5
v_gene: TRBV5-1
d_gene: TRBD2

CDR3nt: TGTGCCAGCATCGGACTAGCGGAGGTGGCCGGGGAGCTGTTTTTT
CDR3aa: CASIGLAEVAGELFF
abundance: few
j_gene: TRBJ2-2
v_gene: TRBV6-5
d_gene: TRBD2

CDR3nt: TGTGCCACCACCCTCAACCGGGACAGGGGGCTCTGGGACTACAATGAGCAGTTCTTC
CDR3aa: CATTLNRDRGLWDYNEQFF
abundance: .
j_gene: TRBJ2-1
v_gene: TRBV15
d_gene: TRBD1

CDR3nt: TGTGCCAGTAGTAAAGGTCGGGAGGTTAGCAATCAGCCCCAGCATTTT
CDR3aa: CASSKGREVSNQPQHF
abundance: .
j_gene: TRBJ1-5
v_gene: TRBV19
d_gene: .

CDR3nt: TGCAGCGTTGGAGCAGGGGTGGGCGAGACCCAGTACTTC
CDR3aa: CSVGAGVGETQYF
abundance: .
j_gene: TRBJ2-5
v_gene: TRBV29-1
d_gene: .

CDR3nt: TGCGCCAGCAGCTTGCAGAGCACAGATACGCAGTATTTT
CDR3aa: CASSLQSTDTQYF
abundance: .
j_gene: TRBJ2-3
v_gene: TRBV5-1
d_gene: .

CDR3nt: TGTGCCAGCAGAGGCGGTACTAGCGGGAGGAGGTACGAGCAGTACTTC
CDR3aa: CASRGGTSGRRYEQYF
abundance: .
j_gene: TRBJ2-7
v_gene: TRBV28
d_gene: TRBD2